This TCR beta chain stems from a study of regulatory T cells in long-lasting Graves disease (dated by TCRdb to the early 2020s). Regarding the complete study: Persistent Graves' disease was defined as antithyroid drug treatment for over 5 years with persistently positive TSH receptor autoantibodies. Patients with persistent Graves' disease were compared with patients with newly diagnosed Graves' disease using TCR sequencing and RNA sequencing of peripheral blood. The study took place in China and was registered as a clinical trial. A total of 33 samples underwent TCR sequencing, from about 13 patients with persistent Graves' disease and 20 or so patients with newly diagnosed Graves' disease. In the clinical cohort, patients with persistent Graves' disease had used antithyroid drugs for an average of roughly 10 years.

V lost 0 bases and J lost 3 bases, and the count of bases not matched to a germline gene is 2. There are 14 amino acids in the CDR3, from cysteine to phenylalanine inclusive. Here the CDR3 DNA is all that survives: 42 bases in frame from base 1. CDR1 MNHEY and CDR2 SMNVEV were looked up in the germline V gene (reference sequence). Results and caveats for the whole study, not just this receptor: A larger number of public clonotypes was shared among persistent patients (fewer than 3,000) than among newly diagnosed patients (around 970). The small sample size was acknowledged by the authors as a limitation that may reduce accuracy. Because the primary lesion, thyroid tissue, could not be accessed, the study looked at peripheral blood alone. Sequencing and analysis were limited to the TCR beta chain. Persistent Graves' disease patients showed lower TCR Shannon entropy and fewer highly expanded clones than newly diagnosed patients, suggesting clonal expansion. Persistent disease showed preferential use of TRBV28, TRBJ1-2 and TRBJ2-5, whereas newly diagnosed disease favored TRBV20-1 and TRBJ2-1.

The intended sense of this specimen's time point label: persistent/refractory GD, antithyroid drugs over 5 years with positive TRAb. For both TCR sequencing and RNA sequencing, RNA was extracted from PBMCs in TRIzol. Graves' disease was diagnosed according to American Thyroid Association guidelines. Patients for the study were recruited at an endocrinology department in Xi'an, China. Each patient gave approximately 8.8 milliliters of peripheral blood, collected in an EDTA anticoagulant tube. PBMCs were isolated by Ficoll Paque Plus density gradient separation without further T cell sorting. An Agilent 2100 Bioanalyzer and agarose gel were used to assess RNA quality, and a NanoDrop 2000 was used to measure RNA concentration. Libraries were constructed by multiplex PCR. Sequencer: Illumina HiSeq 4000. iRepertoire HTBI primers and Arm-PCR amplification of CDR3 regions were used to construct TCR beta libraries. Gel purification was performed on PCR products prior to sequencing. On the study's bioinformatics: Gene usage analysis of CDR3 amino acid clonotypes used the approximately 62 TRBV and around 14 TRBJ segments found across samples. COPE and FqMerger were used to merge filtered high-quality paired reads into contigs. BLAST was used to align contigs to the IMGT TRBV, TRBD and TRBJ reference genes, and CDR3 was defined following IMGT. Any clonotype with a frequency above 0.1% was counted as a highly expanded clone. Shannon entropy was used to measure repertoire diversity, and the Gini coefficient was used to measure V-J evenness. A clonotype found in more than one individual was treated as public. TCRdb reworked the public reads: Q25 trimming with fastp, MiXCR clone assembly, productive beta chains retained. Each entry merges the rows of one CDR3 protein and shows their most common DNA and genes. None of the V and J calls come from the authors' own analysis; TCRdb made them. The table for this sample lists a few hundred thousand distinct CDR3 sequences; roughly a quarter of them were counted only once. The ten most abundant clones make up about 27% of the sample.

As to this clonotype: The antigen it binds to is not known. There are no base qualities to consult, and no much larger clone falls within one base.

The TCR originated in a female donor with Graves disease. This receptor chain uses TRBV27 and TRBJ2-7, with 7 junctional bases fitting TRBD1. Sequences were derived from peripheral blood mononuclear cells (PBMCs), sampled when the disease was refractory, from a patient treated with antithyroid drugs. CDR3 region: CASSLSRGNYEQYF. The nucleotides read TGTGCCAGCAGTTTATCCAGGGGGAACTACGAGCAGTACTTC.